This TCR beta chain was recovered during a study of blood T cell repertoires in COVID-19. Whole-study context: The United States, Italy and Spain were the sources of the acute and convalescent COVID-19 samples. In each case, the material was cDNA or gDNA derived from T cells, B-cell-depleted T cells, or PBMCs.

In the source study's methods: Scientists estimated how many nucleated cells there were by amplifying reference gene primers. Only in-frame clones appear in the TCRdb table, and some are missing; sequencing was by immunoSEQ multiplex PCR. V and J calls and clone size are given by that table; D and trimming were obtained from the DNA. Among some 71,000 clones listed, over 75% were seen once. Sequencing was done on a sample of peripheral blood. This TCR was recovered from a woman aged 18-29 years with acute or convalescent COVID-19.

CDR3 region: CASSSAGAGNQPQHF. CDR3 sequence (DNA): TGTGCCAGCAGTTCCGCAGGGGCGGGCAATCAGCCCCAGCATTTT. V is TRBV6-2 or TRBV6-3 and J is TRBJ1-5, with D possibly being TRBD1 (6 bases). The CDR3 runs 15 residues. Trimming shortened V by 4 bases and J by 2 bases, and 12 bases separated the two germline ends. Germline CDR1 reads MNHEY; CDR2 reads SVGEGT.